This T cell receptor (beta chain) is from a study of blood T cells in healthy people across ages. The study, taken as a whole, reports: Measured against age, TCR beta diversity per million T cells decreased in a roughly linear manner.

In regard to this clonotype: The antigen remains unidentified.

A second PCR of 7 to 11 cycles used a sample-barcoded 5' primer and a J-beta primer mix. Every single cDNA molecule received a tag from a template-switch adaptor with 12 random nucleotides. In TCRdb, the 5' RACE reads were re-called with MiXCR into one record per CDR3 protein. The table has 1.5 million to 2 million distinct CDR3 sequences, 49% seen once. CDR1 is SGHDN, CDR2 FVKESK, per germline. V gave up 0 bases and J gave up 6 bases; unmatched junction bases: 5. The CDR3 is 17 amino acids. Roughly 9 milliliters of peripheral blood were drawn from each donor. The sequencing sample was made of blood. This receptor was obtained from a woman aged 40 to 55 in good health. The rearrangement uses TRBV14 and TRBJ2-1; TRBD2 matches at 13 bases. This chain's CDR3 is CASSQDGTSGGANEQFF. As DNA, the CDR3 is TGTGCCAGCAGCCAAGACGGTACTAGCGGGGGGGCCAATGAGCAGTTCTTC. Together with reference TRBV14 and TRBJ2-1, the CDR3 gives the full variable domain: EAGVTQFPSHSVIEKGQTVTLRCDPISGHDNLYWYRRVMGKEIKFLLHFVKESKQDESGMPNNRFLAERTGGTYSTLKVQPAELEDSGVYFCASSQDGTSGGANEQFFGPGTRLTVL.